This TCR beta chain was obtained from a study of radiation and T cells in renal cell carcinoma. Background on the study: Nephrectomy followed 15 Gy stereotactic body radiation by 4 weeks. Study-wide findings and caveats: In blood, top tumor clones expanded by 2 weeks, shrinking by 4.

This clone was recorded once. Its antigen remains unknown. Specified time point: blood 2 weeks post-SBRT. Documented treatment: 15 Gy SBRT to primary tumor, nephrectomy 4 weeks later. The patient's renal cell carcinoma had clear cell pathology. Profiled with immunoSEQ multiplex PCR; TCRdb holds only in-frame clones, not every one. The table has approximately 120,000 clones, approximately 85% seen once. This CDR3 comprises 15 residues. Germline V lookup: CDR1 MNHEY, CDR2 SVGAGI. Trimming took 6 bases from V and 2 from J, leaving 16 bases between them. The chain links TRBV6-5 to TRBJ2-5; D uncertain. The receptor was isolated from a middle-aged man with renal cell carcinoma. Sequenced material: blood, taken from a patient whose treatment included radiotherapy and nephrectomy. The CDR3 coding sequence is TGTGCCAGCAGGATAACGTTTGGCAAACAAGAGACCCAGTACTTC. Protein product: CASRITFGKQETQYF.